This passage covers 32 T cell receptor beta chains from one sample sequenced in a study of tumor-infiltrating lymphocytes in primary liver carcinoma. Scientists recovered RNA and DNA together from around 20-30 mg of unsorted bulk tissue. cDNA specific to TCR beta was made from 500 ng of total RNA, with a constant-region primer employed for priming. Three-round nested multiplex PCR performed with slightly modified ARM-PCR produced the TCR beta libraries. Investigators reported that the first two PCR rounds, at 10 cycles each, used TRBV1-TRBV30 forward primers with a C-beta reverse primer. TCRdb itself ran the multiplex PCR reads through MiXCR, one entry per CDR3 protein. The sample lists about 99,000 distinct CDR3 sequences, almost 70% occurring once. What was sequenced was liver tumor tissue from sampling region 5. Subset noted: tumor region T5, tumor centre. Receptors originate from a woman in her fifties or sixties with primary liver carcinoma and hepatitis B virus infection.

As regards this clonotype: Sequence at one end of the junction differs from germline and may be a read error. The CDR3 DNA sequence: TGTGCCAGTAGTTTATCAATATATACGGAGTATTTT. Its protein product is CASSLSIYTEYF. The chain has TRBV6-2 or TRBV6-3 and TRBJ2-3; D gene unclear. CDR1 is MNHEY and CDR2 is SVGEGT in the germline V gene. The CDR3 length is 12 residues.

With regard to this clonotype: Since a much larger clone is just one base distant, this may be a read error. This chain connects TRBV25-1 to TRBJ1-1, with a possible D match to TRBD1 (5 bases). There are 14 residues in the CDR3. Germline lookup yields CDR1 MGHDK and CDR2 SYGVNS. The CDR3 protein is CASSDRAAGTVAFF. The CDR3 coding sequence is TGTGCCAGCAGTGACAGGGCAGCGGGAACTGTAGCTTTCTTT.

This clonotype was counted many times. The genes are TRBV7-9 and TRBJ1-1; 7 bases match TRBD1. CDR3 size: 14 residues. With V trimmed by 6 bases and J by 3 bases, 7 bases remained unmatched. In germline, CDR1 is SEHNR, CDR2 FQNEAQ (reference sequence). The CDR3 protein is CASSPQGWDTEAFF. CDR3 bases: TGTGCCAGCAGTCCACAGGGGTGGGACACTGAAGCTTTCTTT.

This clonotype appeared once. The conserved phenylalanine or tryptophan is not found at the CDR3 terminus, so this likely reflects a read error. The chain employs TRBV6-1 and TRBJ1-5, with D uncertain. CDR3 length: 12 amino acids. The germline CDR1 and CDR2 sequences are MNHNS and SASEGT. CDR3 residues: CASRQSNQPQHV. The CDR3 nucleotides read TGTGCCAGCCGGCAAAGCAATCAACCCCAGCATGTT.

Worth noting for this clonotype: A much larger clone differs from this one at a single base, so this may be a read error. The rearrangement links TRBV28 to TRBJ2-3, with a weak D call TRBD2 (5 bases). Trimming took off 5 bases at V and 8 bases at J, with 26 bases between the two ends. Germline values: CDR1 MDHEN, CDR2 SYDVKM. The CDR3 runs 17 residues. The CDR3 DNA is TGTGCCAGCAGTGGCGTAAGGAGGTCCTCGCATAGTGGTACGCAGTATTTT. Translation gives CASSGVRRSSHSGTQYF.

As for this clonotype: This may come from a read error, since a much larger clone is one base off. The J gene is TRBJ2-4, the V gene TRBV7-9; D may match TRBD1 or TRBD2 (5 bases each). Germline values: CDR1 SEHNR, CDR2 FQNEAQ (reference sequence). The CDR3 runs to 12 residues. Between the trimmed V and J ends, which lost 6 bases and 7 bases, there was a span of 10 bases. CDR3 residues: CASSLEGNIQYF. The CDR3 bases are TGTGCCAGCAGTCTCGAGGGGAACATTCAGTACTTC.

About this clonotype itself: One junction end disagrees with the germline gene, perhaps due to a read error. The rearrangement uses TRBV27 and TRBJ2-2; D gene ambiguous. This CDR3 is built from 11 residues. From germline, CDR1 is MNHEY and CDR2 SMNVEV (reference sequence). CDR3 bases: TGTGCCAGCACTTTAGGCGGGGAGCTGTTTTTT. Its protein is CASTLGGELFF.

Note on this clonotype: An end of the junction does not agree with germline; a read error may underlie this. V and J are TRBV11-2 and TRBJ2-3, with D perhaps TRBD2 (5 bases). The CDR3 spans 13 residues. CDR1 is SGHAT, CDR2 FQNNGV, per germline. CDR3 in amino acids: CANSRRLLDTQYF. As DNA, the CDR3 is TGCGCCAACAGCAGGAGACTACTAGATACGCAGTATTTT.

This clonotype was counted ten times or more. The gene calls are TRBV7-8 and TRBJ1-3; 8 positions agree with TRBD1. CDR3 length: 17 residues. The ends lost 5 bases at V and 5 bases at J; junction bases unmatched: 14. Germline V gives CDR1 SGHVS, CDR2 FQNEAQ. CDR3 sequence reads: CASSPRGDRGRRNTIYF. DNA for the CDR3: TGTGCCAGCAGCCCTAGGGGCGACAGGGGCCGAAGAAACACCATATATTTT.

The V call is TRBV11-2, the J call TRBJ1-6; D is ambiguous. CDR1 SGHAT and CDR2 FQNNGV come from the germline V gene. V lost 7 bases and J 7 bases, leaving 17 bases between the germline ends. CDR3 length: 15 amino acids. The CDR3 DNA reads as TGTGCCAGCAACATAGACCCGAGGGCCAATTCACCCCTCCACTTT. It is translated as CASNIDPRANSPLHF.

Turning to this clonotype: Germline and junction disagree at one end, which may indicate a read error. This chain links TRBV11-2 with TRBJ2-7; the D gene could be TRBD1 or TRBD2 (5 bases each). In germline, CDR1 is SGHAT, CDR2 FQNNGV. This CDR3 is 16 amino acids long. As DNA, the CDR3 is TGTGCCAGCAGCTACGGCGAGGGGACCTCGGGAAGCGAGCAATACTTC. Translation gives CASSYGEGTSGSEQYF.

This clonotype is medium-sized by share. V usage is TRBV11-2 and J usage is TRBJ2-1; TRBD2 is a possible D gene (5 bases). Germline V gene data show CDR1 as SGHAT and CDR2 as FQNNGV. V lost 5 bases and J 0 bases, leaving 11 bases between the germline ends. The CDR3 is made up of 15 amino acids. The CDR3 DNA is TGTGCCAGCAGCCTCGGGATTAACTCCTACAATGAGCAGTTCTTC. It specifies CASSLGINSYNEQFF.

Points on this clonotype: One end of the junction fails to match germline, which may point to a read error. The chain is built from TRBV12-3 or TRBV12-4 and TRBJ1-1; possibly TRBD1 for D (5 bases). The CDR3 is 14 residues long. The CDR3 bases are TGTGCCAGCAGCCCCGGGACTGGCCGGCGAGAAGCCTTCTTT. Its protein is CASSPGTGRREAFF.

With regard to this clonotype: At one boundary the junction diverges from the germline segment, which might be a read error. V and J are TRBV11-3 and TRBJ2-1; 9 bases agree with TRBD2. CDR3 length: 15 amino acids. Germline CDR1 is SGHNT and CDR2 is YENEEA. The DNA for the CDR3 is TGCGCCAGCAGCGGGACTAGCTCAGGGTACAATGGGCAGTTCTTC. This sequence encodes CASSGTSSGYNGQFF.

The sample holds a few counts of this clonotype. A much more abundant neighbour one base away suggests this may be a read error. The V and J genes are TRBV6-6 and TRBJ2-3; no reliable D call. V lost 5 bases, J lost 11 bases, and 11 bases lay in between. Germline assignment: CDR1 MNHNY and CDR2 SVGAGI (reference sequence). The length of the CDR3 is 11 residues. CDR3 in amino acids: CASSLPGVQYF. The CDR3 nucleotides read TGTGCCAGCAGTCTTCCAGGTGTGCAGTATTTT.

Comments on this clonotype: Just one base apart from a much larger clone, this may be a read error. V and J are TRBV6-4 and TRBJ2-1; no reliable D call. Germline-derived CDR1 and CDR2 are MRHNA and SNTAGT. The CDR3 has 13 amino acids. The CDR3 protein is CACSDRHAGEQFF. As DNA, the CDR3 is TGTGCCTGCAGTGATCGGCACGCTGGTGAGCAGTTCTTC.

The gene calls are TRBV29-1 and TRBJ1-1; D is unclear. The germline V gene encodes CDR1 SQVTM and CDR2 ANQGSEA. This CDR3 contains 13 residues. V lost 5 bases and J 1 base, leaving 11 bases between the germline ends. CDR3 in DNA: TGCAGCGTTCGGCGGGATCAGAACACTGAAGCTTTCTTT. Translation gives CSVRRDQNTEAFF. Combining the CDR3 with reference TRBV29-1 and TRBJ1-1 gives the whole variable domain SAVISQKPSRDICQRGTSLTIQCQVDSQVTMMFWYRQQPGQSLTLIATANQGSEATYESGFVIDKFPISRPNLTFSTLTVSNMSPEDSSIYLCSVRRDQNTEAFFGQGTRLTVV.

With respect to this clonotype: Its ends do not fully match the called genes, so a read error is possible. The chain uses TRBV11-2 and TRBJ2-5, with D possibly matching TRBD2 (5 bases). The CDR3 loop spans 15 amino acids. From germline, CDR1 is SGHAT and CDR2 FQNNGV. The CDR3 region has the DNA TGTGCCAGCAGCGAGGGAAGCTCCGGAGCAGAGACCCAATACTTC. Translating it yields CASSEGSSGAETQYF.

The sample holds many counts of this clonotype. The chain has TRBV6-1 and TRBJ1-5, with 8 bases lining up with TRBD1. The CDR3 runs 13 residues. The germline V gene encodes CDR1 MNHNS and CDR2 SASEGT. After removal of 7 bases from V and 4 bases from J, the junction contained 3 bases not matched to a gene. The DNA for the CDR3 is TGTGCCAGCACGGGACAGGATAATCAGCCCCAGCATTTT. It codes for CASTGQDNQPQHF.

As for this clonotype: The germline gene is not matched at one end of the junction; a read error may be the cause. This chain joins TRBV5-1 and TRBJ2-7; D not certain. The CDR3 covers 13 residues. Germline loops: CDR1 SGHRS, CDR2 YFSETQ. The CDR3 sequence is CTSSPPARYEQYF. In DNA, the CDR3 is TGCACCAGCAGCCCACCCGCCCGATACGAGCAGTACTTC.

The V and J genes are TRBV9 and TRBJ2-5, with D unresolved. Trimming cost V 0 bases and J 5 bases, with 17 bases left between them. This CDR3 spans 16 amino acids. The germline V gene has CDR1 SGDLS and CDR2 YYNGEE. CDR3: CASSVDPARASETQYF. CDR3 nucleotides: TGTGCCAGCAGCGTAGACCCAGCGAGAGCGAGTGAGACCCAGTACTTC.

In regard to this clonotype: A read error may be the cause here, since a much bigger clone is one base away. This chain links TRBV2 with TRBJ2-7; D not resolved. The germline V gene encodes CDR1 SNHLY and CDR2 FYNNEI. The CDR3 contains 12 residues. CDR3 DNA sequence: TGTGCCAGCATTTTAAGCTCCCACGAGCAGTACTTC. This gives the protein CASILSSHEQYF.

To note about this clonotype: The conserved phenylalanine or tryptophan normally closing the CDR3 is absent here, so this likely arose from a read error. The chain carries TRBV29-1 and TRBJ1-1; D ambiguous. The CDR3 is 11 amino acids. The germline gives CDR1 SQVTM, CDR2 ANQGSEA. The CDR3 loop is CGFSREVEAFV. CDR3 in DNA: TGCGGCTTCAGCCGGGAGGTTGAAGCTTTCGTT.

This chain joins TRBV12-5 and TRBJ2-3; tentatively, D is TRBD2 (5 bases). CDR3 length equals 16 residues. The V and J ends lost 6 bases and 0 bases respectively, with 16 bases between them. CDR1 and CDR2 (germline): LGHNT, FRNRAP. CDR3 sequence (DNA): TGTGCTAGTGGCCTCGGGATTAGTGGGAGCACAGATACGCAGTATTTT. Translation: CASGLGISGSTDTQYF.

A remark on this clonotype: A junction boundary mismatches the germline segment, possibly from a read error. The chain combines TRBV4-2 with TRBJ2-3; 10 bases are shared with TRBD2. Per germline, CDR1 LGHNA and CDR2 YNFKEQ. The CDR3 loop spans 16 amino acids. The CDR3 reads CAGSQELAGPIDTQYF. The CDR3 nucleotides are TGTGCCGGCAGCCAAGAACTAGCGGGACCCATAGATACGCAGTATTTT.

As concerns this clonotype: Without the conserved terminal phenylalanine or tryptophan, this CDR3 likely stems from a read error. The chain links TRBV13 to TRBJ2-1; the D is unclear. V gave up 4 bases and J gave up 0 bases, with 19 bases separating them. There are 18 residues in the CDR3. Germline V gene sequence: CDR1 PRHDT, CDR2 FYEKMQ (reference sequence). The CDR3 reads CASSSPPPLRNSYNEQFL. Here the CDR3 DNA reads TGTGCCAGCAGCTCCCCCCCTCCCCTTAGGAACTCCTACAATGAGCAGTTCTTA.

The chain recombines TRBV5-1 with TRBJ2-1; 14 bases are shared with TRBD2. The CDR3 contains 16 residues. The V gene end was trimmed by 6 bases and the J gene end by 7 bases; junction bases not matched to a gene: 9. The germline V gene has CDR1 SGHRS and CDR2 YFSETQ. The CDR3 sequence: CASIAGGTSGRNEQFF. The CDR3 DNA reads TGCGCCAGCATCGCTGGGGGGACTAGCGGGAGAAATGAGCAGTTCTTC.

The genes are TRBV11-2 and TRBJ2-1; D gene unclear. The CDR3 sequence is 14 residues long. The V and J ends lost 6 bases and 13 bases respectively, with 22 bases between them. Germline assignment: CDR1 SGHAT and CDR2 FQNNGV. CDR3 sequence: CASSPYSRYRVQFF. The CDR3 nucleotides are TGTGCCAGCAGTCCGTACTCGAGGTATAGGGTACAGTTCTTC.

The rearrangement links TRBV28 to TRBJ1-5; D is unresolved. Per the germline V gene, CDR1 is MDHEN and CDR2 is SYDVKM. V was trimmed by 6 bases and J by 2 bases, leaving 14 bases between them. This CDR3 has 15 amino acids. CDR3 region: CASSPRWQGNQPQHF. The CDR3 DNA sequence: TGTGCCAGCAGCCCCCGCTGGCAAGGCAATCAGCCCCAGCATTTT. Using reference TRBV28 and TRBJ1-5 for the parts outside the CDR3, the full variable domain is DVKVTQSSRYLVKRTGEKVFLECVQDMDHENMFWYRQDPGLGLRLIYFSYDVKMKEKGDIPEGYSVSREKKERFSLILESASTNQTSMYLCASSPRWQGNQPQHFGDGTRLSIL.

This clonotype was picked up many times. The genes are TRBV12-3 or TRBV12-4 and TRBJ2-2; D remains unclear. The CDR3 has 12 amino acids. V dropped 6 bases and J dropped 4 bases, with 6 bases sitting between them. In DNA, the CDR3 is TGTGCCAGCAGCCACAGCACCGGGGAGCTGTTTTTT. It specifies CASSHSTGELFF.

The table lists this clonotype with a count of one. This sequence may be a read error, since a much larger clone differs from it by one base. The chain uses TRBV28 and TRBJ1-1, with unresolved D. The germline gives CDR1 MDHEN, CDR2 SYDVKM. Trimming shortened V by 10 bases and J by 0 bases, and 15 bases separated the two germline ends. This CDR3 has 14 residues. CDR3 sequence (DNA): TGTGCCACCCTATCGGGAGGGTTGAACACTGAAGCTTTCTTT. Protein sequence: CATLSGGLNTEAFF. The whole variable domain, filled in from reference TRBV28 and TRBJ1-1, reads DVKVTQSSRYLVKRTGEKVFLECVQDMDHENMFWYRQDPGLGLRLIYFSYDVKMKEKGDIPEGYSVSREKKERFSLILESASTNQTSMYLCATLSGGLNTEAFFGQGTRLTVV.

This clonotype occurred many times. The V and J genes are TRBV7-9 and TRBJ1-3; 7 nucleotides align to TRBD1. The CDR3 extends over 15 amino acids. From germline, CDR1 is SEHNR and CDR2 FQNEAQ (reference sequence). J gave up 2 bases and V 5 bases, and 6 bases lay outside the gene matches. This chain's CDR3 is CASSATTGAGNTIYF. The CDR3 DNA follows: TGTGCCAGCAGCGCCACCACAGGGGCTGGAAACACCATATATTTT. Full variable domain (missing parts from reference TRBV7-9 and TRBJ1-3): DTGVSQNPRHKITKRGQNVTFRCDPISEHNRLYWYRQTLGQGPEFLTYFQNEAQLEKSRLLSDRFSAERPKGSFSTLEIQRTEQGDSAMYLCASSATTGAGNTIYFGEGSWLTVV.